This paragraph reports one TCR beta chain. This sample was included in a study of blood T cell repertoires in COVID-19. Study as a whole: There were acute and convalescent COVID-19 samples, and they came from the United States, Italy and Spain. Sources were T cells, B-cell-depleted T cells, or PBMCs; the material itself was cDNA or gDNA.

Original processing notes: Amplifying reference gene primers gave estimates of nucleated cell counts. Sequencing used immunoSEQ multiplex PCR; TCRdb keeps in-frame clones, though not all of them. From that table come the V and J calls and clone size; the DNA was used to work out D and trimming. The table lists roughly 30,000 clones, 55% to 80% of them singletons. Trimming removed 2 bases from V and 7 bases from J; junction bases left unmatched: 6. The CDR3 is 15 amino acids. CDR1 is SGHRS, CDR2 YFSETQ, per germline. The TCR comes from a human donor in a cohort sampled during active COVID-19. The chain combines TRBV5-1 with TRBJ2-2, with TRBD1 identical over 9 bases. The sample comprised peripheral blood. The CDR3 DNA is TGCGCCAGCAGCTTTACAGGGGGCGCGGGCGGGGAGCTGTTTTTT. Protein sequence: CASSFTGGAGGELFF.